A selection of T cell receptor beta chains follows, all from one sample in a study of blood T cell repertoires in COVID-19. The method was immunoSEQ multiplex PCR; TCRdb's version includes in-frame clones alone and lacks a portion of them. Of over 110,000 clones listed, around 80% are singletons. Source material: peripheral blood. The receptors here all came from a man older than 75 with acute or convalescent COVID-19. The CDR3 runs from the conserved cysteine through the conserved F or W. The D gene is left open where the match is weak. A row's size may be missing; if present it is once, few, many or a size class.

j_call v_call d_call cdr3_length clone_size cdr3_aa cdr3_nt
TRBJ2-7 TRBV19 - 14 once CASSIEGGDYEQYF TGTGCCAGTAGTATAGAGGGCGGGGACTACGAGCAGTACTTC
TRBJ2-1 TRBV27 - 12 - CASIGGYNEQFF TGTGCCAGCATCGGAGGCTACAATGAGCAGTTCTTC
TRBJ1-2 TRBV7-2 TRBD1 15 - CASSLGALTGGGYTF TGTGCCAGCAGCTTAGGGGCCCTGACAGGGGGAGGCTACACCTTC
TRBJ2-7 TRBV4-2 - 15 once CASSQGVAQPYEQYF TGTGCCAGCAGCCAAGGAGTAGCTCAGCCCTACGAGCAGTACTTC
TRBJ2-1 TRBV2 TRBD2 18 - CASSEWTSGGPSTVEQFF TGTGCCAGCAGTGAATGGACTAGCGGGGGGCCCAGCACCGTTGAGCAGTTCTTC
TRBJ1-2 TRBV11-2 TRBD1 15 - CASSFNRGANYGYTF TGTGCCAGCAGCTTTAACAGGGGTGCCAACTATGGCTACACCTTC
TRBJ2-7 TRBV27 - 15 many CASSPPQGSPYEQYF TGTGCCAGCAGTCCCCCTCAGGGTTCCCCCTACGAGCAGTACTTC
TRBJ2-1 TRBV15 TRBD2 15 - CATSRDGGGYNEQFF TGTGCCACCAGCAGAGACGGGGGAGGGTACAATGAGCAGTTCTTC
TRBJ2-3 TRBV5-6 - 16 - CASSSPGTEDTDTQYF TGTGCCAGCAGCTCTCCGGGGACTGAGGACACAGATACGCAGTATTTT
TRBJ1-6 TRBV7-9 TRBD1 14 - CASKSQGDFSPLHF TGTGCCAGCAAAAGCCAGGGGGATTTTTCACCCCTCCACTTT
TRBJ1-1 TRBV14 - 14 many CASSQLLRGTEAFF TGTGCCAGCAGCCAACTCCTCCGGGGGACTGAAGCTTTCTTT
TRBJ2-7 TRBV10-3 - 15 - CAISERLGEVREQYF TGTGCCATCAGTGAAAGGCTCGGGGAGGTAAGGGAGCAGTACTTC
TRBJ1-3 TRBV11-3 - 15 once CASSPYSGDENTIYF TGTGCCAGCAGCCCCTACAGCGGGGACGAAAACACCATATATTTT
TRBJ1-2 TRBV5-1 - 14 - CASSLGERGRGYTF TGCGCCAGCAGCTTGGGGGAGCGGGGCCGTGGCTACACCTTC
TRBJ2-7 TRBV12-3/TRBV12-4 - 12 once CASSVQGYEQYF TGTGCCAGCAGCGTACAGGGCTACGAGCAGTACTTC
TRBJ2-3 TRBV9 - 14 - CASSVQGSTDTQYF TGTGCCAGCAGCGTACAGGGAAGCACAGATACGCAGTATTTT
TRBJ2-3 TRBV5-6 - 14 - CASSRTLSTDTQYF TGTGCCAGCAGCCGGACTCTAAGCACAGATACGCAGTATTTT
TRBJ1-5 TRBV7-2 - 15 - CASSLYSRSNQPQHF TGTGCCAGCAGCTTATACAGTCGTAGCAATCAGCCCCAGCATTTT
TRBJ1-2 TRBV11-2 - 15 - CASSLAGEPIYGYTF TGTGCCAGCAGCTTAGCGGGAGAACCTATCTATGGCTACACCTTC
TRBJ2-5 TRBV2 TRBD2 16 - CASSGGLAGGGETQYF TGTGCCAGCAGCGGGGGACTAGCGGGGGGAGGAGAGACCCAGTACTTC
TRBJ2-7 TRBV2 - 16 - CASSAPRPLGGYEQYF TGTGCCAGCAGTGCCCCGCGACCTTTGGGGGGCTACGAGCAGTACTTC
TRBJ2-1 TRBV7-8 TRBD2 15 once CASSFTSGGNDEQFF TGTGCCAGCAGCTTTACTAGCGGGGGGAACGATGAGCAGTTCTTC
TRBJ1-4 TRBV10-2 - 14 - CASSEGQSNEKLFF TGCGCCAGCAGTGAAGGACAGTCTAATGAAAAACTGTTTTTT
TRBJ2-1 TRBV3-1/TRBV3-2 TRBD2 15 - CASSRPSGGYNEQFF TGTGCCAGCAGTCGCCCCAGCGGGGGGTACAATGAGCAGTTCTTC
TRBJ2-5 TRBV20-1 - 11 - CSVLVLETQYF TGCAGTGTCTTAGTTCTCGAGACCCAGTACTTC
TRBJ1-1 TRBV4-3 - 14 - CASSQGGGIAEAFF TGCGCCAGCAGCCAGGGAGGGGGAATCGCTGAAGCTTTCTTT
TRBJ1-1 TRBV6-5 - 15 few CASSYRGGLNTEAFF TGTGCCAGCAGTTACCGGGGAGGTTTAAACACTGAAGCTTTCTTT
TRBJ1-1 TRBV19 - 12 - CASRRRNTEAFF TGTGCCAGCAGAAGGAGAAACACTGAAGCTTTCTTT
TRBJ2-1 TRBV20-1 - 11 once CSALVYNEQFF TGCAGTGCCTTAGTATACAATGAGCAGTTCTTC
TRBJ2-2 TRBV5-1 - 15 - CASSLGRANTGELFF TGCGCCAGCAGCTTGGGCAGGGCGAACACCGGGGAGCTGTTTTTT
TRBJ2-7 TRBV10-3 - 13 few CAIRWGELYEQYF TGTGCCATCAGGTGGGGGGAACTCTACGAGCAGTACTTC